The clone carrying this T cell receptor beta chain has just one count. This CDR3 region has 13 residues. Germline lookup yields CDR1 ENHRY and CDR2 SYGVKD. The ends were cut back, 7 bases at V and 8 bases at J, with 15 bases in the middle. The data stem from a study of cytomegalovirus exposure and HLA in healthy donors. The study ran its PCR with 60 Vbeta and 13 Jbeta primers. Generated by immunoSEQ multiplex PCR, the TCRdb table keeps only in-frame clones and is missing some. The sample contains 200,000 or so clones, about 90% of which appear only once. The TCR comes from a girl less than two years old in good health and CMV-seronegative. The V gene is TRBV10-3, the J gene TRBJ2-1; D may be TRBD1 (5 bases). Source material: PBMCs. The DNA for the CDR3 is TGTGCCATCAAGGGCGCAGGGCTGGATGAGCAGTTCTTC. Protein product: CAIKGAGLDEQFF.